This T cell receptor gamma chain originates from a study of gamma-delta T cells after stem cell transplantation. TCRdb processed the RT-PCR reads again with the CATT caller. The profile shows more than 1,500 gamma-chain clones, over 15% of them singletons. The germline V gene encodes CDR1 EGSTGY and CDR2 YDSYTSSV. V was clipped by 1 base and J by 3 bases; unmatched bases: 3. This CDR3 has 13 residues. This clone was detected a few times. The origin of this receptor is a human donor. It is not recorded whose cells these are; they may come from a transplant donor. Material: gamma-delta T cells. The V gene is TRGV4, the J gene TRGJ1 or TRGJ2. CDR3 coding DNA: TGTGCCACCTGGGATGGATCTTATTATAAGAAACTCTTT. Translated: CATWDGSYYKKLF.